This TCR beta chain was profiled in a study of beta chain features in type 1 diabetes. Study-wide points: Although PCR might favor shorter templates, it would do so equally in patients and controls.

Reverse transcribing all isolated RNA meant expressed TCRB transcripts were sequenced. Sequencing used immunoSEQ multiplex PCR; TCRdb keeps in-frame clones, though not all of them. The sample consists of under 500,000 clones, approximately 28% of them appearing once. In regard to this clone: Its antigen is currently unknown.

The single heparinised draw taken from each donor contained around 100 mL of blood on average. This CDR3 is 13 amino acids long. In germline, CDR1 is GTSNPN, CDR2 SVGIG (reference sequence). The J segment lost 6 bases and the V segment lost 2 bases, leaving 3 bases of the junction unmatched. The chain couples TRBV30 to TRBJ1-5, with 8 bases lining up with TRBD1. What was sequenced was naive CD4+ T cells from blood. This TCR came from a man aged 18 to 29 in good health. Here the CDR3 reads CAWSTRGLQPQHF. As DNA, the CDR3 is TGTGCCTGGAGTACCAGGGGGCTTCAGCCCCAGCATTTT.